The clone carrying this T cell receptor beta chain is judged medium-sized (0.01 to 0.1%). TCRdb independently ran MiXCR on the reads; one entry per CDR3 protein. The table includes some 5,500 distinct CDR3 sequences, more than 8% detected once. The CDR3 covers 14 residues. The germline gives CDR1 DFQATT, CDR2 SNEGSKA (reference sequence). Trimming took 0 bases from V and 2 from J, leaving 11 bases between them. The sequenced sample consisted of CD4+ T cells from synovial fluid. The sequence was obtained from a human donor with rheumatoid arthritis. This rearrangement joins TRBV20-1 to TRBJ2-7, with TRBD2 as a possible D gene (6 bases). The CDR3 nucleotides read TGCAGTGCTAGAGATTGGGACTCCACCTACGAGCAGTACTTC. Encoded protein: CSARDWDSTYEQYF.